Sequencing of this T cell receptor beta chain was carried out in a study of T cell repertoires in cytomegalovirus infection. Study-level findings and limits: CMV-specific HLA-C-restricted TCR beta clonotypes dominated the ex vivo response.

Only a few counts were recorded for this clonotype. Its antigen is as yet unknown. TCRdb processed the reads anew with MiXCR; each CDR3 protein has one entry. This table holds around 900,000 distinct CDR3 sequences, 30% to 40% found once. The input for sequencing was cultured CD8+ T cells from PBMCs, taken from culture after CMV antigen stimulation. This TCR came from a human donor in good health (CMV status not recorded). Some clones in this sample may be carry-over from other donors' samples.

The CDR3 DNA follows: TGTGCCAGCAGCTCCCGGTGGCCCACAGATACGCAGTATTTT. It translates to CASSSRWPTDTQYF. The chain joins TRBV5-6 to TRBJ2-3; D gene unclear. The CDR3 consists of 14 residues. Germline CDR1 is SGHDT and CDR2 is YYEEEE. Trimming removed 3 bases at V and 2 bases at J, with 10 bases between.